A selection of T cell receptor beta chains follows, all from one sample in a study of technical replicates of blood from a handful of donors. Clones were read by immunoSEQ multiplex PCR, and TCRdb kept only the in-frame ones, dropping some. The sample has roughly 92,000 clones, 85% to 95% seen once. Sequenced sample: T cells isolated from PBMCs. These receptors were taken from a human donor in good health. Both conserved end residues are part of each CDR3. D genes are given only for firm matches. Clone size is not always given. Where it is, it says once, few, many or a class for expanded clones.

d_call	clone_size	cdr3_length	v_call	j_call	cdr3_nt	cdr3_aa
TRBD2	NA	15	TRBV6-5	TRBJ2-5	TGTGCCAGCAGCCCCGCAGCGGGAGTCGGTGAGACCCAGTACTTC	CASSPAAGVGETQYF
NA	NA	15	TRBV30	TRBJ1-6	TGTGCCTGGAGTTTTCAAGGGTACGGGGATTCACCCCTCCACTTT	CAWSFQGYGDSPLHF
NA	NA	13	TRBV6-5	TRBJ2-7	TGTGCCAGCAGTTACCAACTCAGGGCCGAGCAGTACTTC	CASSYQLRAEQYF
NA	NA	14	TRBV7-3	TRBJ1-6	TGTGCCAGCAGCTTAAGTGGGCCAAATTCACCCCTCCACTTT	CASSLSGPNSPLHF
NA	NA	14	TRBV6-5	TRBJ1-1	TGTGCCAGCAGGAGGCTACAGGTGAACACTGAAGCTTTCTTT	CASRRLQVNTEAFF
NA	NA	15	TRBV6-5	TRBJ1-5	TGTGCCAGCAGTTATCGGTCCTCGGGCAATCAGCCCCAGCATTTT	CASSYRSSGNQPQHF
TRBD2	NA	19	TRBV4-1	TRBJ2-5	TGCGCCAGCAGCCAAGCAATGGGACTAGCGGGAGCCCCGGCGGTGACCCAGTACTTC	CASSQAMGLAGAPAVTQYF
TRBD1	NA	16	TRBV9	TRBJ2-2	TGTGCCAGCAGAATGGGCCCGGGACAGGGGGCCGGGGAGCTGTTTTTT	CASRMGPGQGAGELFF
NA	few	14	TRBV5-6	TRBJ1-2	TGTGCCAGCAGCTTAAAGGGGCGGGGCTATGGCTACACCTTC	CASSLKGRGYGYTF
TRBD2	NA	14	TRBV6-1	TRBJ2-5	TGTGCCAGCAGTGAAATGCGGGAGAAAGAGACCCAGTACTTC	CASSEMREKETQYF
TRBD1	few	14	TRBV28	TRBJ1-1	TGTGCCAGCAGCTTGACAGGGGGGGACACTGAAGCTTTCTTT	CASSLTGGDTEAFF
TRBD2	NA	18	TRBV13	TRBJ2-2	TGTGCCAGCAGCCTCTATCTACCAGCGGGAGTAAACTCCGGGGAGCTGTTTTTT	CASSLYLPAGVNSGELFF
NA	NA	14	TRBV19	TRBJ2-3	TGTGCCAGTAGTATAGGCGGGAGCACAGATACGCAGTATTTT	CASSIGGSTDTQYF
TRBD1	NA	16	TRBV19	TRBJ2-7	TGTGCCAGTAGTTCAACACAGGGGTCTCAATCCTACGAGCAGTACTTC	CASSSTQGSQSYEQYF
TRBD2	NA	22	TRBV15	TRBJ2-7	TGTGCCACCGTGGGCATCGGATACAGTCTAGCGGGAGTCCCACCTCCAGGCTACGAGCAGTACTTC	CATVGIGYSLAGVPPPGYEQYF
TRBD1	NA	14	TRBV6-5	TRBJ1-3	TGTGCCAGCAGCCACAAAAGGGGGCTTGACACCATATATTTT	CASSHKRGLDTIYF
NA	NA	11	TRBV20-1	TRBJ1-2	TGCAGTGCTAGAGTCGAGGCTGGCTACACCTTC	CSARVEAGYTF
NA	NA	14	TRBV27	TRBJ1-2	NA	CASSFRFGGDGYTF
NA	NA	12	TRBV11-2	TRBJ2-3	TGTGCCAGCAGCTTAGGAGGAGATACGCAGTATTTT	CASSLGGDTQYF
TRBD1	once	15	TRBV9	TRBJ1-4	TGTGCCAGCAGTGGTTCAGACAGGGAAGTGGAAAAACTGTTTTTT	CASSGSDREVEKLFF
NA	NA	17	TRBV19	TRBJ1-5	TGTGCCAGTAGCCCCAGGGCAGTTGCTCCCTCTAATCAGCCCCAGCATTTT	CASSPRAVAPSNQPQHF
NA	NA	14	TRBV15	TRBJ1-5	TGTGCCACCTGGCGGGAAGGAGGCAATCAGCCCCAGCATTTT	CATWREGGNQPQHF
TRBD2	few	15	TRBV4-1	TRBJ2-7	TGCGCCAGCAGCCTCGGACTAGCGGGAAGCTACGAGCAGTACTTC	CASSLGLAGSYEQYF
NA	NA	16	TRBV9	TRBJ2-3	TGTGCCAGCAGCGGGTTCGGGCGGGACCACACAGATACGCAGTATTTT	CASSGFGRDHTDTQYF
NA	NA	13	TRBV27	TRBJ2-7	TGTGCCAGCAGTTACGTGGCGGACAACGAGCAGTACTTC	CASSYVADNEQYF
NA	NA	14	TRBV6-5	TRBJ1-1	TGTGCCAGCAGTCTGTCGCGACAGAACACTGAAGCTTTCTTT	CASSLSRQNTEAFF
NA	NA	13	TRBV28	TRBJ1-5	TGTGCCAGCAGCCTAGACGGCAATCAGCCCCAGCATTTT	CASSLDGNQPQHF
NA	NA	14	TRBV7-8	TRBJ1-5	TGTGCCAGCAGCTTAGAAGGCGGCGGGCAGCCCCAGCATTTT	CASSLEGGGQPQHF
NA	NA	18	TRBV14	TRBJ2-1	TGTGCCAGCAGCCCTGGGCCGCTAGCGTGGTCTCGATACAATGAGCAGTTCTTC	CASSPGPLAWSRYNEQFF
NA	NA	13	TRBV19	TRBJ2-6	TGTGCCACCAGGGGGGCTGGGGCCAACGTCCTGACTTTC	CATRGAGANVLTF
NA	NA	13	TRBV10-3	TRBJ2-7	TGTGCCATCAGTGTGGACACGTTGGGCGAGCAGTACTTC	CAISVDTLGEQYF
TRBD2	NA	15	TRBV5-1	TRBJ2-1	TGCGCCAGCAGCTCTACAGCGGGAGACTACAATGAGCAGTTCTTC	CASSSTAGDYNEQFF
TRBD2	once	14	TRBV29-1	TRBJ2-1	TGCAGCGTACAGCCCGGGACTAGCTCTCATGAGCAGTTCTTC	CSVQPGTSSHEQFF
NA	NA	15	TRBV6-5	TRBJ2-2	TGTGCCAGCAGTTACTCGTTCCTGAACACCGGGGAGCTGTTTTTT	CASSYSFLNTGELFF
NA	NA	14	TRBV21-1	TRBJ1-3	TGTGCCAGCAGCAGACAAGATTCTGGAAACACCATATATTTT	CASSRQDSGNTIYF
TRBD2	NA	15	TRBV5-4	TRBJ2-7	TGTGCCAGCAGCTTCGGACTAGCGGGAAGGTACGAGCAGTACTTC	CASSFGLAGRYEQYF
TRBD1	NA	13	TRBV6-5	TRBJ1-2	TGTGCCAGCAGTGACAGGGTCAGCTATGGCTACACCTTC	CASSDRVSYGYTF
NA	once	14	TRBV15	TRBJ2-7	TGTGCCACCAGCAGAGGGACACACTCCTACGAGCAGTACTTC	CATSRGTHSYEQYF
TRBD1	NA	18	TRBV6-1	TRBJ1-1	TGTGCCAGCAGTAAAGCCGGGACAGGGGGCGGGGGGGGCACTGAAGCTTTCTTT	CASSKAGTGGGGGTEAFF
NA	NA	17	TRBV7-9	TRBJ2-1	TGTGCCAGCACCCTATTCTACAGGGTCAGCTCCTACAATGAGCAGTTCTTC	CASTLFYRVSSYNEQFF
NA	NA	15	TRBV6-5	TRBJ2-7	TGTGCCAGCAGTGCCGGGACTCTAGGGAGTTACGAGCAGTACTTC	CASSAGTLGSYEQYF
TRBD1	NA	12	TRBV28	TRBJ2-5	TGTGCCAGTACAGGGGTCCAAGAGACCCAGTACTTC	CASTGVQETQYF
NA	once	13	TRBV27	TRBJ1-5	TGTGCCAGCAGTTTAACAGGGTTTCAGCCCCAGCATTTT	CASSLTGFQPQHF
TRBD2	NA	18	TRBV27	TRBJ2-5	TGTGCCAGCAGATTCGCCGGACTAGCGGGAGGGCCTATAGAGACCCAGTACTTC	CASRFAGLAGGPIETQYF
TRBD1	NA	15	TRBV19	TRBJ1-5	TGTGCCAGTAGTATAGGAGACAGGGGCAATCAGCCCCAGCATTTT	CASSIGDRGNQPQHF
TRBD2	NA	16	TRBV7-7	TRBJ2-1	TGTGCTAGCAGCCCGGCGGGTAGCGGGAGTGGCTATGAGCAGTTCTTC	CASSPAGSGSGYEQFF
NA	NA	18	TRBV10-3	TRBJ2-1	TGTGCCATCAGTGAGGAGGGTAGCGGGCAGGGGACCTACAATGAGCAGTTCTTC	CAISEEGSGQGTYNEQFF
NA	NA	14	TRBV4-1	TRBJ2-5	TGCGCCAGCAGCCAAATAGGAGCGGAAGAGACCCAGTACTTC	CASSQIGAEETQYF
NA	NA	15	TRBV7-9	TRBJ2-1	TGTGCCAGCAGCTTTTTTCAGTATTTCTACAATGAGCAGTTCTTC	CASSFFQYFYNEQFF
NA	NA	12	TRBV25-1	TRBJ2-7	TGTGCCCCAAGATCCCGGGACTACGAGCAGTACTTC	CAPRSRDYEQYF
NA	NA	16	TRBV7-9	TRBJ2-1	TGTGCCAGCAGTTTCCCGACGGGAGACGACAGCAATGAGCAGTTCTTC	CASSFPTGDDSNEQFF
NA	NA	13	TRBV6-5	TRBJ2-7	TGTGCCAGCAGTTACTCGAGCGCGAGCGAGCAGTACTTC	CASSYSSASEQYF
NA	once	14	TRBV5-1	TRBJ1-3	TGCGCCAGCAGCTTGGATAGCTCTGGAAACACCATATATTTT	CASSLDSSGNTIYF
NA	NA	13	TRBV11-3	TRBJ2-7	TGTGCCAGCAGCGGCAGGGCAGTCTACGAGCAGTACTTC	CASSGRAVYEQYF
NA	NA	12	TRBV7-9	TRBJ1-3	TGTGCCAGCAGCGCGAATGGAAACACCATATATTTT	CASSANGNTIYF
TRBD1	NA	15	TRBV9	TRBJ1-1	TGTGCCAGCAGCATCACAGGGGGGGGAAACACTGAAGCTTTCTTT	CASSITGGGNTEAFF
TRBD2	NA	19	TRBV11-3	TRBJ2-1	TGTGCCAGCAGCTTAGAAGTAGCCGGGACTAGCGGGTACTACAATGAGCAGTTCTTC	CASSLEVAGTSGYYNEQFF